This T cell receptor (beta chain) was found in a study of blood T cell repertoires in COVID-19. As originally analysed: Estimation of nucleated cell counts relied on the amplification of reference gene primers. Clones were read by immunoSEQ multiplex PCR, and TCRdb kept only the in-frame ones, dropping some. The V and J calls and clone size were taken over from that table, and D and trimming were inferred from the DNA. The sample holds approximately 160,000 clones, over 75% seen once. The CDR3 covers 14 residues. The ends lost 0 bases at V and 8 bases at J; junction bases unmatched: 5. Germline V gives CDR1 SGDLS, CDR2 YYNGEE.

Sequencing was performed on peripheral blood. The sequence came from a human donor in a cohort sampled during active COVID-19. The chain employs TRBV9 and TRBJ2-1; 7 bases are a match to TRBD1. The CDR3 coding sequence is TGTGCCAGCAGCGTAGGAGGGGGCTTCTATGAGCAGTTCTTC. Its protein is CASSVGGGFYEQFF.